This T cell receptor (beta chain) originates from a study of T-cell memory formation after mild COVID-19. Germline V gene sequence: CDR1 DFQATT, CDR2 SNEGSKA (reference sequence). Trimming took 4 bases from V and 7 from J; bases not matched to a gene: 15. This CDR3 is built from 18 residues. TCRdb analysed the 5' RACE reads with MiXCR anew, one entry per CDR3 protein. Among about 360,000 distinct CDR3 sequences listed, approximately 15% were seen once. The TCR comes from a man between 18 and 35 years old who had mild COVID-19 (a few samples of this study predate the infection). Cell type and time point are not known. Specimen: PBMCs or a T cell subset sorted from them (not recorded which). This sequence joins TRBV20-1 and TRBJ1-6; TRBD1 agrees at 11 bases. The CDR3 is CSAIMGRDRGLRNSPLHF. The DNA for the CDR3 is TGCAGTGCTATCATGGGCCGGGACAGGGGGTTGAGGAATTCACCCCTCCACTTT.